The clone carrying this T cell receptor beta chain was detected only once. Its antigen remains unidentified. This sample was taken from a study of T cell responses to AZD1222 COVID-19 vaccine. Study-wide findings and caveats: In a largely white British group with more females than males, clonal diversity was possibly underestimated. Spike-spanning, vaccine-associated CD4 TCRs were dominant at 160-218 and 743-854. Nearly half of the spike-specific TCRs reportedly recognize variant regions that carry no mutations.

The table came from immunoSEQ multiplex PCR; TCRdb's copy has only in-frame clones and leaves some out. The sample shows about 140,000 clones, 80% to 90% of them seen only once. The CDR3 consists of 16 residues. Trimming removed 0 bases from V and 8 bases from J, with 19 bases in between. Germline assignment: CDR1 MNHEY and CDR2 SMNVEV (reference sequence). The rearrangement joins TRBV27 to TRBJ1-1; D perhaps matches TRBD1 (5 bases). The source of this sequence is an adult in good health. The sequenced sample was peripheral blood, obtained on day 0 of AZD1222 vaccination. The CDR3 DNA sequence: TGTGCCAGCAGTTTATCGTCAGGGCGTAGGATCAGAGAAGCTTTCTTT. This sequence encodes CASSLSSGRRIREAFF.